Here is one TCR beta chain with its context. This CDR3 is 16 amino acids long. Germline assignment: CDR1 LNHNV and CDR2 YYDKDF (reference sequence). V lost 6 bases and J lost 3; bases outside the gene matches: 13. This sample is part of a study of identical twins. Unique molecular identifiers were present on the cDNA, and a universal primer site came from template switching. TCRdb re-called the 5' RACE reads through MiXCR, storing one row per CDR3 protein. The sample has around 1.7 million distinct CDR3 sequences; 32% are singletons. The chain joins TRBV15 to TRBJ2-5; TRBD2 matches at 7 bases. Sequenced: cord blood. The clonotype originates from a newborn girl in good health. The CDR3 loop is CATRRQVLAVKETQYF. The CDR3 DNA follows: TGTGCCACCAGGCGGCAGGTGCTAGCGGTTAAAGAGACCCAGTACTTC.